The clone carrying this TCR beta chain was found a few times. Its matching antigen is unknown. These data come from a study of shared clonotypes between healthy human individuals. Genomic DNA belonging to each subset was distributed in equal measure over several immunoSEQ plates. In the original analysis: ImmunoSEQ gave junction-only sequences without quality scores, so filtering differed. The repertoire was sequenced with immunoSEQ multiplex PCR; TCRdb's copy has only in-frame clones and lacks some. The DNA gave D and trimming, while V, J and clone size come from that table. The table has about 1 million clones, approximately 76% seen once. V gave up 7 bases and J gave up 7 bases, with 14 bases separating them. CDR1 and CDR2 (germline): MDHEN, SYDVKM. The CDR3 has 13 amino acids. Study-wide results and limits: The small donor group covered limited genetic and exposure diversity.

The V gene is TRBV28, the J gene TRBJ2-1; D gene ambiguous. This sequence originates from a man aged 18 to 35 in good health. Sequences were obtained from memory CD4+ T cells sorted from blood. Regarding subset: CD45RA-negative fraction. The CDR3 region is CASMDVLGNEQFF. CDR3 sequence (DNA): TGTGCCAGCATGGACGTTCTCGGGAATGAGCAGTTCTTC.